This T cell receptor (beta chain) was retrieved from a study of molecular identifiers for immune sequencing clone quantification listed by TCRdb under 2018. Describing the broader study: In a replicate experiment, RNA from about 21,000 or 97,000 naive CD8 T cells was split into five aliquots, four of which were sequenced. This methods study used CD8 T cells to benchmark TCR RNA copy counting and molecular-identifier clustering-based TCR repertoire sequencing (MIDCIRS).

The full study reports these points: Highly expanded clone sizes could be underestimated if identical TCR molecules share a barcode. The naive libraries included spiked-in Jurkat TCR RNA (more than nine copies' worth), and this Jurkat TCR RNA is not part of the donor repertoire. A single cell's worth of spiked-in Jurkat TCR RNA was reported detectable even among 750,000 to 1,000,000 naive CD8 T cells. Modeling estimated 3 to 3.5 recovered TCR RNA copies per cell, compared with about 10 by digital PCR, which implies roughly 30% capture efficiency. When barcode sub-clustering was not used, chimeric consensus sequences inflated TCR diversity, with chimeras reaching as high as 47%. In CMV-specific effector cells, over 99% of molecules were held by clones above 20 RNA copies, whereas under 1% of molecules were held by such clones in naive cells.

Library prep was done by PCR. Sequenced on an Illumina HiSeq 4000. Preparation of bulk TCR libraries followed a previously described approach, with the TCR primers listed in Table S5. Total RNA was purified with the Qiagen AllPrep DNA/RNA kit. Before analysis, reads from multiple sequencing runs of the same library were pooled. Per the authors' processing: Reads were retained only if the reads had an exact TCR constant sequence, and the retained reads were trimmed to 150 nt and grouped according to their 12-nt molecular barcodes. Within each barcode group, reads were sub-clustered at a 15% Levenshtein threshold, and quality-weighted consensus sequences were built per RNA molecule. Non-functional sequences were removed, as were lower-count sequences one edit away from another. Based on fitting two negative binomial distributions, any barcode sub-cluster with under 20% of the maximum read count was discarded. Through fastp at Q25 and MiXCR, TCRdb rebuilt clones from the public reads, retaining in-frame beta chains. Duplicate CDR3 protein sequences are folded into a single record with the most common DNA and genes. The V and J calls shown here were made by TCRdb, not taken from the authors' results. Within this sample are about 32,000 distinct CDR3 sequences, with about 20% of them counted one time only. The leading ten clones occupy more than 0.9% of the sample.

Naive CD8 T cell libraries were made from approximately 20,000 to 1,000,000 sorted cells using 10%, 30% or 50% of purified RNA. On a BD FACSAria II, naive CD8 T cells were FACS-sorted as CD8+CD4-CCR7+CD45RA+ and collected into RLT Plus buffer. To test detection sensitivity, Jurkat RNA equivalent to roughly nine TCR copies was spiked into samples of about 18,000-1,000,000 naive CD8 T cells. Enrichment of CD8 T cells was done with RosetteSep CD8+ T Cell Enrichment Cocktail plus Ficoll-Paque, and ACK red cell lysis came afterward. The CDR3 measures 16 amino acids from cysteine to phenylalanine. Left in the record is the CDR3 DNA by itself, 48 bases read in frame from the first base. CDR1 LGHNA and CDR2 YSLEER were looked up in the germline V gene. Compared with germline, V lacks 0 bases and J lacks 7 bases; bases without a gene match: 8. As for this clonotype: Its antigen specificity is not known. Base-call qualities are not available, and no considerably larger clone is one nucleotide away.

This TCR came from a human donor in good health. Some libraries in this study had Jurkat cell RNA spiked in. Sequences were obtained from naive CD8+ T cells from blood, with Jurkat cell RNA spiked in. In the paper's terms, the cell subset or site label means: FACS-sorted CD8+CD4-CCR7+CD45RA+ naive T cells. Rearrangement joined TRBV4-3 to TRBJ2-7; 11 bases in the middle match TRBD1. The CDR3 protein is CASSQDISGTGGEQYF. The nucleotides are TGCGCCAGCAGCCAAGATATAAGCGGGACAGGGGGGGAGCAGTACTTC.